Listed here is a single T cell receptor beta chain. Germline V gene sequence: CDR1 SGHRS, CDR2 YFSETQ. V was pared by 4 bases and J by 0 bases, with 13 bases between. The CDR3 sequence is 15 residues long. These data originate in a study of control samples from healthy donors and cancer patients. The assay was immunoSEQ multiplex PCR, and TCRdb's table has in-frame clones only and misses some. The sample lists about 95,000 clones, about nine tenths occurring once. The rearrangement links TRBV5-1 to TRBJ1-2; D is unresolved. This TCR came from a woman aged 70-85 years in good health. The sequenced sample was blood. CDR3 loop: CASSDPTSPNYGYTF. The CDR3 DNA sequence: TGCGCCAGCAGCGACCCCACGAGTCCTAACTATGGCTACACCTTC.